These 22 T cell receptor beta chains came from one sample sequenced in a study of graft-versus-host responses after intestinal transplantation. Produced via immunoSEQ multiplex PCR; TCRdb's table is partial and in-frame only. Here the sample spans 15,000 to 20,000 clones, roughly 40% being singletons. Sequenced here: alloreactive CD4+ T cells from a mixed lymphocyte reaction culture, sampled before intestinal transplant. Stated subset: CFSE-low proliferating T cells sorted from roughly 6-day pre-transplant mixed lymphocyte reaction (GvH or HvG direction). These receptors originate from a human patient who received an intestinal transplant.

This clone turned up a few times. This sequence joins TRBV13 and TRBJ2-5, with D unclear. The CDR3 runs to 12 residues. V shed 1 base and J shed 5 bases, with 5 bases lying between them. Germline CDR1 PRHDT, CDR2 FYEKMQ (reference sequence). CDR3 sequence reads: CASSLAVETQYF. The CDR3 region has the DNA TGTGCCAGCAGCTTAGCCGTGGAGACCCAGTACTTC.

V and J are TRBV6-4 and TRBJ2-7; D ambiguous. The ends were cut back, 0 bases at V and 6 bases at J, with 21 bases in the middle. This CDR3 is 17 amino acids long. Germline loops: CDR1 MRHNA, CDR2 SNTAGT. As DNA, the CDR3 is TGTGCCAGCAGTGACTCGATGTCTGTCTTATACCTGGGCGAGCAGTACTTC. This gives the protein CASSDSMSVLYLGEQYF.

The J gene is TRBJ2-7, the V gene TRBV28; 8 bases map to TRBD1. V was pared by 6 bases and J by 12 bases, with 7 bases of the junction left unmatched. Germline loops: CDR1 MDHEN, CDR2 SYDVKM. This CDR3 is built from 11 residues. CDR3 sequence reads: CASSLRGRGYF. In nucleotides, the CDR3 is TGTGCCAGCAGCCTCAGGGGGCGGGGGTACTTC.

This clone was found once. The J gene is TRBJ2-7, the V gene TRBV18, with 9 nucleotides matching TRBD1. The J segment lost 6 bases and the V segment lost 4 bases, leaving 4 bases of the junction unmatched. The V gene's germline CDR1 is KGHSH and CDR2 LQKENI. CDR3 length equals 13 residues. CDR3 amino acids: CASSLRQGVEQYF. The CDR3 coding sequence is TGTGCCAGCTCACTACGACAGGGGGTCGAGCAGTACTTC.

In nucleotides, the CDR3 is TGTGCCAGTAGTATCCAGGGACAGCTACGAGTCGAGCAGTACTTC. This translates into CASSIQGQLRVEQYF. The V gene is TRBV19, the J gene TRBJ2-7; TRBD1 matches 7 bases. The germline CDR1 and CDR2 sequences are LNHDA and SQIVND (reference sequence). V gave up 3 bases and J gave up 6 bases; unmatched junction bases: 11. The CDR3 spans 15 residues.

The sample holds a few counts of this clone. The V gene is TRBV18, the J gene TRBJ2-2; a possible D gene is TRBD1 (5 bases). Germline CDR1 is KGHSH and CDR2 is LQKENI. Deletions cut 3 bases from V and 1 base from J, with 24 bases between. The CDR3 totals 20 residues. The DNA of the CDR3 is TGTGCCAGCTCACCGAGAGTGGTTAAGGCTGGGCAGGGGAACACCGGGGAGCTGTTTTTT. Translated, it gives CASSPRVVKAGQGNTGELFF.

This clone has more than one count but fewer than ten. The gene calls are TRBV30 and TRBJ1-2; maybe TRBD1 (6 bases). The CDR3 contains 13 residues. Germline CDR1 is GTSNPN and CDR2 is SVGIG (reference sequence). V lost 3 bases and J lost 9, with 17 bases in between. Here the CDR3 DNA reads TGTGCCTGGAGCGAAGGACAGCGTCTACGCTACACCTTC. It codes for CAWSEGQRLRYTF.

The rearrangement uses TRBV6-6 and TRBJ1-2; no clear D gene. Germline V gene lookup returns CDR1 MNHNY and CDR2 SVGAGI (reference sequence). The CDR3 sequence is 13 residues long. The V end was cut by 2 bases, the J end by 5 bases, with 9 bases between. This CDR3 is CASSYHPQYGYTF. The CDR3 DNA sequence: TGTGCCAGCAGTTACCACCCGCAGTATGGCTACACCTTC.

J is TRBJ2-2 and V is TRBV6-1; no firm D call. This CDR3 comprises 13 residues. The V gene lost 8 bases and the J gene lost 0 bases, with 7 bases spanning the gap. Per germline, CDR1 MNHNS and CDR2 SASEGT. CDR3 DNA sequence: TGTGCCAGCCGCGAGGCGAACACCGGGGAGCTGTTTTTT. It codes for CASREANTGELFF.

The chain recombines TRBV7-8 with TRBJ2-7; D not resolved. In germline, CDR1 is SGHVS, CDR2 FQNEAQ. The V and J ends lost 5 bases and 3 bases respectively, with 11 bases between them. The CDR3 totals 13 residues. CDR3 loop: CASSRRTDYEQYF. In DNA form, the CDR3 reads TGTGCCAGCAGCCGAAGGACGGACTACGAGCAGTACTTC.

This rearrangement joins TRBV5-1 to TRBJ1-1, with 8 positions matching TRBD1. With V trimmed by 2 bases and J by 6 bases, 9 bases remained unmatched. CDR3 size: 15 residues. Germline lookup yields CDR1 SGHRS and CDR2 YFSETQ. CDR3 nucleotides: TGCGCCAGCAGCTTCCTCACAGGGGGTGTCTCTGAAGCTTTCTTT. Its protein is CASSFLTGGVSEAFF.

CDR3 DNA sequence: TGTGCCAGCACGGGGCTAGCGGGGGTGACCCAGTACTTC. Its protein is CASTGLAGVTQYF. The V call is TRBV6-6, the J call TRBJ2-5, with 10 positions matching TRBD2. J was trimmed by 7 bases and V by 7 bases; bases with no gene match: 6. This CDR3 contains 13 residues. Per germline, CDR1 MNHNY and CDR2 SVGAGI (reference sequence).

The chain carries TRBV5-1 and TRBJ1-2; D uncertain. V shed 9 bases and J shed 3 bases, with 24 bases lying between them. The CDR3 consists of 16 residues. From germline, CDR1 is SGHRS and CDR2 YFSETQ. The CDR3 loop reads CATGPGDFPLHYGYTF. CDR3 sequence (DNA): TGCGCCACCGGCCCCGGCGATTTCCCACTTCACTATGGCTACACCTTC. Supplemented by reference TRBV5-1 and TRBJ1-2, the full variable domain reads KAGVTQTPRYLIKTRGQQVTLSCSPISGHRSVSWYQQTPGQGLQFLFEYFSETQRNKGNFPGRFSGRQFSNSRSEMNVSTLELGDSALYLCATGPGDFPLHYGYTFGSGTRLTVV.

The chain employs TRBV18 and TRBJ1-1, with D uncertain. The V gene's germline CDR1 is KGHSH and CDR2 LQKENI. V gave up 1 base and J gave up 2 bases, with 23 bases separating them. CDR3 length equals 19 residues. In DNA, the CDR3 is TGTGCCAGCTCACCACAGGTCGCGCCCTCAGGTTTTATAAACACTGAAGCTTTCTTT. Translating gives CASSPQVAPSGFINTEAFF.

This clone showed up just a few times. This chain uses TRBV6-6 with TRBJ1-5; no firm D call. Trimming shortened V by 7 bases and J by 1 base, and 17 bases separated the two germline ends. Germline V gives CDR1 MNHNY, CDR2 SVGAGI (reference sequence). This CDR3 is built from 16 residues. The CDR3 is CASNPAERVSNQPQHF. In DNA form, the CDR3 reads TGTGCCAGCAACCCCGCGGAGAGGGTCAGCAATCAGCCCCAGCATTTT.

This clone was seen a few times. The chain is built from TRBV30 and TRBJ2-5; weak D call: TRBD2 (6 bases). Germline values: CDR1 GTSNPN, CDR2 SVGIG (reference sequence). V lost 4 bases and J 9 bases, leaving 21 bases between the germline ends. This CDR3 has 14 amino acids. In DNA form, the CDR3 reads TGTGCCTGGAACTCCGTGCGGGGTACTGCCCCCCAGTACTTC. It specifies CAWNSVRGTAPQYF.

The V call is TRBV5-1, the J call TRBJ2-1, with TRBD2 matching 10 bases. This CDR3 region has 15 residues. Germline V lookup: CDR1 SGHRS, CDR2 YFSETQ. J lost 5 bases, V lost 2 bases, and 4 bases had no gene match. The CDR3 protein is CASSFLAGVNNEQFF. The DNA of the CDR3 is TGCGCCAGCAGCTTTCTAGCGGGGGTAAACAATGAGCAGTTCTTC.

The V and J genes are TRBV7-2 and TRBJ2-5; TRBD2 agrees at 7 bases. The CDR3 has 14 residues. The trim removed 3 bases at V and 1 base at J, leaving 2 bases unmatched. Germline values: CDR1 SGHTA, CDR2 FQGNSA. The CDR3 DNA reads as TGTGCCAGCAGCTTGCGGGGGAGCCAAGAGACCCAGTACTTC. As protein: CASSLRGSQETQYF.

This clone has only a few counts. CDR3 loop: CASTAGPMAYEQYF. CDR3 in DNA: TGTGCCAGCACTGCCGGACCGATGGCCTACGAGCAGTACTTC. The chain has TRBV6-1 and TRBJ2-7; D is uncertain. The germline gives CDR1 MNHNS, CDR2 SASEGT. V lost 7 bases and J lost 2, with 15 bases in between. The CDR3 is 14 amino acids.

This chain uses TRBV18 with TRBJ2-3; TRBD2 matches 12 bases. The CDR3 has 19 residues. Germline CDR1 reads KGHSH; CDR2 reads LQKENI. Unmatched junction bases numbered 12, after V lost 1 base and J lost 4 bases. CDR3 region: CASSPRASGGAIVADTQYF. For the CDR3, the DNA is TGTGCCAGCTCACCACGCGCTAGCGGGGGGGCCATTGTCGCAGATACGCAGTATTTT.

The J gene is TRBJ2-6, the V gene TRBV5-6; D gene ambiguous. The CDR3 contains 16 residues. Trimming left V 0 bases short and J 2 bases short, with 9 bases between. Germline assignment: CDR1 SGHDT and CDR2 YYEEEE. As DNA, the CDR3 is TGTGCCAGCAGCTTGGCCCTAGTCCCTGGGGCCAACGTCCTGACTTTC. Protein product: CASSLALVPGANVLTF.

The sample holds a few counts of this clone. This sequence joins TRBV21-1 and TRBJ1-4; the table's D call TRBD1 went unverified against the DNA. TRBV21-1 is marked as a pseudogene. The CDR3 runs 14 residues. The CDR3 DNA reads TGTGCCAGCAGAGCCGGGACAGGGGATGAAAAACTGTTTTTT. This codes for CASRAGTGDEKLFF.